This T cell receptor beta chain comes out of a study of beta chain features in type 1 diabetes. Study results and caveats: Compared with healthy donors, patients appeared to share more similar naive, central memory and regulatory TCRB repertoires. There was a moderate but significant shortening of TCRB CDR3s in all four CD4+ subsets of Type 1 diabetes patients.

TCRB transcripts that were expressed got sequenced, as all of the isolated RNA had been reverse transcribed. Clones were sequenced by immunoSEQ multiplex PCR, and TCRdb holds only the in-frame ones, with some missing. Of over 150,000 clones listed, around 8% were seen once; the top ten hold around 0.9%. In this sample, this clone turned up a few times. No antigen is known for it. Germline CDR1 reads MDHEN; CDR2 reads SYDVKM. The CDR3 is 15 residues long. J lost 2 bases, V lost 0 bases, and 2 bases had no gene match. Cell sorting via CD45RO/CCR7/CD25/CD127/CD95/CD27 was performed to obtain CD4+ naive, central memory, regulatory and stem cell-like memory cells. Purities in excess of 98% were seen in all sorted populations.

The clonotype originates from a woman aged 40 to 55 with type 1 diabetes. Sequencing was done on a sample of central memory CD4+ T cells from blood. The V gene is TRBV28, the J gene TRBJ2-5, with 8 bases lining up with TRBD2. The DNA for the CDR3 is TGTGCCAGCAGTTTATGGGCTAGCGGGCAAGAGACCCAGTACTTC. Protein product: CASSLWASGQETQYF.